The clone carrying this T cell receptor (beta chain) occurred a few times. The sample originates from a study of blood T cell repertoires in COVID-19. Germline CDR1 and CDR2: GTSNPN and SVGIG (reference sequence). The CDR3 contains 16 residues. Unmatched junction bases numbered 12, after V lost 3 bases and J lost 9 bases. Assay: immunoSEQ multiplex PCR; the TCRdb copy retains only in-frame clones and omits some. The sample includes roughly 140,000 clones, around four fifths seen only once; the top ten take 3% to 4.5%. The V gene is TRBV30, the J gene TRBJ1-6, with 9 positions matching TRBD1. The sequenced sample was peripheral blood. This receptor was identified in a woman over 75 with acute or convalescent COVID-19. Here the CDR3 DNA reads TGTGCCTGGAGCGATCCTCGGACAGGGGTGATTTCACCCCTCCACTTT. Translating it yields CAWSDPRTGVISPLHF.